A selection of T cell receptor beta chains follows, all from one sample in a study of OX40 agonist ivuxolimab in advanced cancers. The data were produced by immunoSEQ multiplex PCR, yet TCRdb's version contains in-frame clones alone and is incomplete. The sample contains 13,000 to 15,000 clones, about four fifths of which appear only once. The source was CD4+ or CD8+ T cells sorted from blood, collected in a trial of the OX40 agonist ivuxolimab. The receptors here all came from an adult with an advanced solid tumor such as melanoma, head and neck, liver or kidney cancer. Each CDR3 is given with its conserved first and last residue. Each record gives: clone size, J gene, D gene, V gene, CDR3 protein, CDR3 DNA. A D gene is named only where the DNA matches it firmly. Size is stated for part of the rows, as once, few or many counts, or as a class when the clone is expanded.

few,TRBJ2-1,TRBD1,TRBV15,CATSSRGQVNEQFF,TGTGCCACCAGCTCCCGTGGACAGGTCAATGAGCAGTTCTTC
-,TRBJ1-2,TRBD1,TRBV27,CASSLPGQGEGYTF,TGTGCCAGCAGTTTACCGGGACAGGGAGAAGGCTACACCTTC
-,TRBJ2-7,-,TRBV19,CASSITTDLPYEQYF,TGTGCCAGTAGTATCACGACAGACCTCCCCTACGAGCAGTACTTC
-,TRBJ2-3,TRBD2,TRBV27,CASSKIAGGGTDTQYF,TGTGCCAGCAGCAAAATAGCGGGAGGTGGCACAGATACGCAGTATTTT
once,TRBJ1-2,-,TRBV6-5,CASSEGDTWDGYTF,TGTGCCAGCAGTGAGGGGGACACCTGGGACGGCTACACCTTC
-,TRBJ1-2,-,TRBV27,CASKVSYSNYGYTF,TGTGCCAGCAAGGTGTCCTACTCTAACTATGGCTACACCTTC
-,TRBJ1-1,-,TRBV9,CASSEEGENTEAFF,TGTGCCAGCAGCGAGGAGGGGGAGAACACTGAAGCTTTCTTT
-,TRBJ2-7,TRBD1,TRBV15,CATRAIDRADGYEQYF,TGTGCCACCAGGGCCATCGACAGGGCGGATGGGTACGAGCAGTACTTC
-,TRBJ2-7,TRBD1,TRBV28,CAASWTGGSYEQYF,TGTGCCGCCTCTTGGACAGGGGGCTCCTACGAGCAGTACTTC
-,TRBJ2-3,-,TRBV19,CASSAGQTSTDTQYF,TGTGCCAGTAGTGCAGGACAGACTAGCACAGATACGCAGTATTTT
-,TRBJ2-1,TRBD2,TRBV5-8,CASSSRPGTSGRSRVHEQFF,TGTGCCAGCAGCTCCCGTCCCGGGACTAGCGGGAGGTCCCGGGTCCATGAGCAGTTCTTC
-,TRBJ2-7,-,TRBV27,CASSPGVMGERIYEQYF,TGTGCCAGCAGTCCCGGGGTGATGGGGGAGAGGATCTACGAGCAGTACTTC
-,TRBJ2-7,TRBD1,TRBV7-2,CASSWPGQGFYEQYF,TGTGCCAGCAGCTGGCCGGGACAGGGCTTCTACGAGCAGTACTTC